A single sample gave rise to the 30 T cell receptor beta chains below, sequenced in a study of blood T cells in healthy people across ages. A second PCR of about 7 to 12 cycles used a sample-barcoded 5' primer and a J-beta primer mix. TCRdb ran MiXCR on the 5' RACE reads and lists one entry per CDR3 protein. The sample yields roughly 1.7 million distinct CDR3 sequences, approximately 32% seen once. The material sequenced was blood. The receptors derive from a young woman in good health.

The V call is TRBV12-3 or TRBV12-4, the J call TRBJ2-1; D remains unclear. V lost 4 bases and J 8 bases, leaving 15 bases between the germline ends. The CDR3 totals 14 residues. The CDR3 bases are TGTGCCAGCAGTTCACGAGTTCCGGTGGATGAGCAGTTCTTC. Protein sequence: CASSSRVPVDEQFF.

In its sample, this clonotype was seen a few times. The chain carries TRBV20-1 and TRBJ2-1; 13 nucleotides line up with TRBD2. This CDR3 is built from 16 residues. Germline CDR1 and CDR2: DFQATT and SNEGSKA (reference sequence). J lost 10 bases, V lost 0 bases, and 9 bases had no gene match. CDR3 amino acids: CSARDQIKTSGGEQFF. The CDR3 nucleotides are TGCAGTGCTAGAGACCAGATCAAGACTAGCGGGGGGGAGCAGTTCTTC.

This clonotype was recorded at least ten times. J is TRBJ2-3 and V is TRBV3-1, with 9 positions matching TRBD1. The CDR3 is 15 residues long. V lost 4 bases, J lost 2 bases, and 4 bases stayed unmatched. In germline, CDR1 is LGHDT, CDR2 YNNKEL (reference sequence). The CDR3 sequence: CASSPRDRDTDTQYF. CDR3 nucleotide sequence: TGTGCCAGCAGCCCCCGGGACAGGGACACAGATACGCAGTATTTT.

The chain's CDR3 is CASSQGTKTDTQYF. In nucleotides, the CDR3 is TGTGCCAGCAGCCAAGGCACCAAGACAGATACGCAGTATTTT. The chain uses TRBV4-2 and TRBJ2-3; D not resolved. Trimming pared 1 base from V and 3 bases from J, leaving 8 bases between. Per germline, CDR1 LGHNA and CDR2 YNFKEQ. The CDR3 contains 14 residues.

As concerns this clonotype: Given a much more abundant clone one base away, this may be a read error. The J gene is TRBJ2-7, the V gene TRBV3-1; D gene unclear. Looked up from germline, CDR1 is LGHDT and CDR2 is YNNKEL (reference sequence). The CDR3 has 14 residues. The CDR3 here is CASSQDRAGYERYF. The CDR3 DNA follows: TGTGCCAGCAGCCAAGATCGGGCAGGATACGAGCGGTACTTC.

V gene TRBV27 combines with J gene TRBJ2-7; D possibly uses TRBD1 or TRBD2 (5 bases each). V gave up 3 bases and J gave up 7 bases, with 13 bases separating them. Germline V gene lookup returns CDR1 MNHEY and CDR2 SMNVEV (reference sequence). The CDR3 loop spans 13 amino acids. The CDR3 here is CASSFGSEGEQYF. DNA of the CDR3: TGTGCCAGCAGTTTCGGGTCCGAGGGGGAGCAGTACTTC.

The rearrangement joins TRBV3-1 to TRBJ2-5, with a possible D match to TRBD2 (5 bases). The germline gives CDR1 LGHDT, CDR2 YNNKEL (reference sequence). This CDR3 region has 16 residues. V shed 2 bases and J shed 2 bases, with 15 bases lying between them. DNA for the CDR3: TGTGCCAGCAGCCAATCCTCGTCGGGCGGGCAAGAGACCCAGTACTTC. Translation: CASSQSSSGGQETQYF.

A few counts support this clonotype. V is TRBV5-5 and J is TRBJ2-1; D may correspond to TRBD1 or TRBD2 (5 bases each). Trimming shortened V by 2 bases and J by 0 bases, and 15 bases separated the two germline ends. The CDR3 is 17 residues long. Per the germline V gene, CDR1 is SGHKS and CDR2 is YYEKEE (reference sequence). The CDR3 DNA is TGTGCCAGCAGCTTACAGGCTAGCCAGAGCTCCTACAATGAGCAGTTCTTC. Translated, it gives CASSLQASQSSYNEQFF.

This clonotype is a singleton in its sample. One end of the junction does not line up with germline, which may come from a read error. The chain combines TRBV5-5 with TRBJ2-7; the match to TRBD1 covers 7 bases. The CDR3 extends over 15 amino acids. Germline lookup yields CDR1 SGHKS and CDR2 YYEKEE (reference sequence). The CDR3 DNA is TGTGCCAGCAGCTCCCCTACGGGACAGCCCTACGAGCAGCACTTC. Protein: CASSSPTGQPYEQHF.

At least ten counts were recorded for this clonotype. V is TRBV10-3 and J is TRBJ2-7; the match to TRBD2 covers 8 bases. This CDR3 is built from 12 residues. Germline CDR1 and CDR2: ENHRY and SYGVKD. The J segment lost 7 bases and the V segment lost 2 bases, leaving 1 base of the junction unmatched. The CDR3: CAISETSGEQYF. The CDR3 DNA sequence: TGTGCCATCAGTGAGACTAGCGGTGAGCAGTACTTC.

This clonotype appeared a few times. CDR3 bases: TGCAGTGCGGAACGACTAGCGGGAGTCTCCTACGAGCAGTACTTC. As protein: CSAERLAGVSYEQYF. This sequence joins TRBV20-1 and TRBJ2-7; 12 bases map to TRBD2. V trimming: 6 bases; J trimming: 0 bases; junction bases outside the gene matches: 6. The CDR3 has 15 residues. Germline loops: CDR1 DFQATT, CDR2 SNEGSKA (reference sequence).

This clonotype came up a few times. The chain uses TRBV4-1 and TRBJ2-3; 8 bases match TRBD2. Germline V gene sequence: CDR1 MGHRA, CDR2 YSYEKL. Trimming took 4 bases from V and 0 from J; bases not matched to a gene: 6. This CDR3 has 16 residues. Here the CDR3 DNA reads TGCGCCAGCAGCCGGGGACTAGGCGGAAGCACAGATACGCAGTATTTT. It is translated as CASSRGLGGSTDTQYF.

This rearrangement joins TRBV5-1 to TRBJ2-4, with TRBD2 matching over 7 bases. The better agreement between TRBJ2-7 and the DNA end casts doubt on the J call. Germline V lookup: CDR1 SGHRS, CDR2 YFSETQ. The CDR3 loop spans 15 amino acids. CDR3 coding DNA: TGCGCCAGCAGCCTCCCAGCGGGAACTGAGTACGAGCAGTACTTC. The encoded protein is CASSLPAGTEYEQYF.

This chain joins TRBV12-3 or TRBV12-4 and TRBJ1-3, with TRBD1 as a possible D gene (5 bases). V lost 5 bases, J lost 7 bases, and 21 bases lay in between. The CDR3 spans 16 residues. CDR3 amino acids: CASSPPRTLAANTIYF. The CDR3 bases are TGTGCCAGCAGTCCGCCTAGGACATTAGCTGCTAACACCATATATTTT.

The chain combines TRBV15 with TRBJ2-7; TRBD2 might be the D (6 bases). Near its end, the DNA agrees better with TRBJ2-5, so the J call may be wrong. Germline V lookup: CDR1 LNHNV, CDR2 YYDKDF (reference sequence). The CDR3 loop spans 14 amino acids. CDR3 residues: CATSSPGSRETQYF. The CDR3 nucleotides are TGTGCCACCAGCAGTCCCGGGAGCCGAGAGACCCAGTACTTC.

This chain joins TRBV4-2 and TRBJ2-5; 8 bases align to TRBD2. Gene TRBJ2-7 matches the end of the DNA better, so the J call may be wrong. The germline CDR1 and CDR2 sequences are LGHNA and YNFKEQ. This CDR3 region has 14 residues. CDR3 sequence: CASSQVAGPNEQYF. CDR3 nucleotide sequence: TGTGCCAGCAGCCAAGTAGCGGGACCCAACGAGCAGTACTTC.

A few counts support this clonotype. The gene calls are TRBV7-9 and TRBJ1-2; 8 positions agree with TRBD1. With 5 bases clipped from V and 4 bases from J, the junction kept 18 bases outside the gene matches. Germline V gene sequence: CDR1 SEHNR, CDR2 FQNEAQ (reference sequence). This CDR3 has 18 residues. The CDR3 DNA reads as TGTGCCAGCAGCCAGAACCTAATAGTTGGACAGGGCGGCTATGGCTACACCTTC. As protein: CASSQNLIVGQGGYGYTF.

Regarding this clonotype: The junction and the germline gene differ at one end; a read error may be behind it. This chain joins TRBV7-9 and TRBJ2-4; TRBD2 is a possible D gene (5 bases). The J call is in doubt because the DNA end fits TRBJ2-7 better. The CDR3 extends over 15 amino acids. Germline CDR1 is SEHNR and CDR2 is FQNEAQ (reference sequence). CDR3 bases: TGTGCCGGCAGCTTGAAAGGACGGGAACGACGCGAGCAGTACTTC. Protein: CAGSLKGRERREQYF.

The CDR3 region is CASSLDREKPTYEQYF. CDR3 in DNA: TGTGCCAGCAGTCTAGATCGCGAAAAGCCAACCTACGAGCAGTACTTC. This sequence joins TRBV6-5 and TRBJ2-4; the D is unclear. TRBJ2-7 explains the end of the DNA better; the J call may be wrong. The CDR3 totals 16 residues. Germline CDR1 reads MNHEY; CDR2 reads SVGAGI.

This clonotype turned up a few times. The CDR3 is CASSLPLFEQYF. The DNA for the CDR3 is TGTGCCAGCAGTTTGCCCCTGTTCGAGCAGTACTTC. J is TRBJ2-7 and V is TRBV28; D ambiguous. In germline, CDR1 is MDHEN, CDR2 SYDVKM. V lost 3 bases and J lost 6, with 9 bases in between. This CDR3 contains 12 residues.

This clonotype was observed a few times. The junction departs from germline at one end; a sequencing error may be responsible. The chain carries TRBV5-1 and TRBJ2-5, with D possibly being TRBD1 or TRBD2 (8 bases each). Germline assignment: CDR1 SGHRS and CDR2 YFSETQ. CDR3 size: 16 residues. The CDR3 nucleotides read TGCGTCAGCAGCCACGGACAGGGCGGGGGGCAAGAGACCCAGTACTTC. It translates to CVSSHGQGGGQETQYF. The full variable domain, its missing parts supplied by reference TRBV5-1 and TRBJ2-5, is KAGVTQTPRYLIKTRGQQVTLSCSPISGHRSVSWYQQTPGQGLQFLFEYFSETQRNKGNFPGRFSGRQFSNSRSEMNVSTLELGDSALYLCVSSHGQGGGQETQYFGPGTRLLVL.

This clonotype has only a few counts. This sequence joins TRBV29-1 and TRBJ2-5, with D unresolved. Looked up from germline, CDR1 is SQVTM and CDR2 is ANQGSEA. This CDR3 is 12 amino acids long. Between the trimmed V and J ends, which lost 4 bases and 2 bases, there was a span of 8 bases. The CDR3 spells CSVAIRQETQYF. The CDR3 coding sequence is TGCAGCGTTGCAATCCGACAAGAGACCCAGTACTTC.

This sequence joins TRBV6-1 and TRBJ2-1; unclear D gene. The CDR3 runs 13 residues. Per the germline V gene, CDR1 is MNHNS and CDR2 is SASEGT. V gave up 2 bases and J gave up 7 bases, with 9 bases separating them. CDR3 nucleotides: TGTGCCAGCAGTGAACGTCACGGGAATGAGCAGTTCTTC. Translating gives CASSERHGNEQFF.

V gene TRBV12-3 or TRBV12-4 combines with J gene TRBJ2-1, with D possibly called TRBD1 or TRBD2 (5 bases each). CDR3 length equals 15 residues. Trimming shortened V by 3 bases and J by 2 bases, and 11 bases separated the two germline ends. The CDR3, as DNA: TGTGCCAGCAGTTTCGGGGACCCAGCCTACAATGAGCAGTTCTTC. The encoded protein is CASSFGDPAYNEQFF.

This clonotype was found a few times. V usage is TRBV2 and J usage is TRBJ1-2, with TRBD1 matching over 7 bases. With V trimmed by 10 bases and J by 4 bases, 12 bases remained unmatched. From germline, CDR1 is SNHLY and CDR2 FYNNEI. This CDR3 is 14 amino acids long. The CDR3 loop reads CATVEGAVGYGYTF. CDR3 DNA: TGTGCCACTGTAGAGGGGGCTGTAGGCTATGGCTACACCTTC.

The CDR3 DNA sequence: TGCGCCAGCAGCCAGTCTGTCACCGGGACAGCCTACCAAGAGACCCAGTACTTC. It is translated as CASSQSVTGTAYQETQYF. The V gene is TRBV4-1, the J gene TRBJ2-5, with 7 positions matching TRBD1. V lost 3 bases and J lost 0; bases outside the gene matches: 13. This CDR3 region has 18 residues. CDR1 MGHRA and CDR2 YSYEKL come from the germline V gene.

The chain is built from TRBV6-1 and TRBJ2-5; D unresolved. The CDR3 covers 14 residues. Trimming removed 6 bases from V and 0 bases from J, with 11 bases in between. The germline V gene encodes CDR1 MNHNS and CDR2 SASEGT. Written as DNA, the CDR3 is TGTGCCAGCAGCAAGGACCTGTACCAAGAGACCCAGTACTTC. Encoded protein: CASSKDLYQETQYF.

The chain joins TRBV7-6 to TRBJ2-7, with 10 bases fitting TRBD2. CDR3 length: 16 residues. CDR1 SGHVS and CDR2 FNYEAQ come from the germline V gene. After removal of 5 bases from V and 2 bases from J, the junction contained 9 bases not matched to a gene. For the CDR3, the DNA is TGTGCCAGCAGCCAGAGACGGACTAGCGGTGCCTACGAGCAGTACTTC. Translating gives CASSQRRTSGAYEQYF.

Worth noting for this clonotype: This may stem from a read error, because a much larger clone lies one nucleotide away. This chain joins TRBV4-1 and TRBJ2-4; D is possibly TRBD1 (6 bases). This CDR3 is 16 amino acids long. Germline CDR1 and CDR2: MGHRA and YSYEKL. The CDR3 region is CASSQDTGLTKNTQYF. The DNA for the CDR3 is TGCGCCAGCAGCCAAGATACAGGGTTAACCAAAAACACTCAGTACTTC.

This clonotype was found a few times. The V call is TRBV28, the J call TRBJ2-5; 7 positions agree with TRBD2. Per the germline V gene, CDR1 is MDHEN and CDR2 is SYDVKM. There are 15 residues in the CDR3. V was pared by 5 bases and J by 11 bases, with 17 bases of the junction left unmatched. The CDR3 DNA is TGTGCCAGCAGTCCGGGACTGCTGAAAAGCGGGGAGCAGTACTTC. Translated: CASSPGLLKSGEQYF.